These 23 T cell receptor beta chains came from one sample sequenced in a study of cytomegalovirus exposure and HLA in healthy donors. Sequencing used immunoSEQ multiplex PCR; TCRdb keeps in-frame clones, though not all of them. The sample has some 100,000 clones; about 84% are singletons. The sequencing sample was made of PBMCs. These TCRs come from a man aged 18 to 30 in good health and CMV-seronegative.

V and J are TRBV9 and TRBJ1-2, with no clear D. CDR3 size: 15 residues. CDR1 SGDLS and CDR2 YYNGEE come from the germline V gene. Trimming took 0 bases from V and 2 from J, leaving 11 bases between them. The CDR3 here is CASSVGQDQNYGYTF. The CDR3 region has the DNA TGTGCCAGCAGCGTAGGGCAGGATCAGAACTATGGCTACACCTTC.

The genes are TRBV6-6 and TRBJ2-3; D is possibly TRBD1 (6 bases). CDR3 length: 14 residues. The V gene lost 2 bases and the J gene lost 6 bases, with 12 bases spanning the gap. CDR1 is MNHNY, CDR2 SVGAGI, per germline (reference sequence). CDR3 coding DNA: TGTGCCAGCAGTTACCCAGGACAGTCGGATACGCAGTATTTT. Protein: CASSYPGQSDTQYF.

The chain couples TRBV9 to TRBJ2-3, with D perhaps matching TRBD2 (6 bases). CDR3 length: 15 amino acids. Germline V gene lookup returns CDR1 SGDLS and CDR2 YYNGEE. V was cut by 4 bases and J by 3 bases, with 15 bases left in between. CDR3 coding DNA: TGTGCCAGCAGCCCGTCGGGTAGCGGAACAGATACGCAGTATTTT. Translating it yields CASSPSGSGTDTQYF.

This sequence joins TRBV7-2 and TRBJ2-5, with a possible D match to TRBD2 (5 bases). Trimming took 2 bases from V and 5 from J, leaving 12 bases between them. CDR1 SGHTA and CDR2 FQGNSA come from the germline V gene. CDR3 length equals 14 residues. CDR3 amino acids: CASSLLGSGETQYF. CDR3 in DNA: TGTGCCAGCAGCTTACTTGGGAGTGGTGAGACCCAGTACTTC.

The chain is built from TRBV9 and TRBJ2-2; D may be TRBD1 (5 bases). V was shortened by 3 bases and J by 7 bases, with 16 bases between the two germline ends. CDR3 length equals 15 residues. The germline gives CDR1 SGDLS, CDR2 YYNGEE. The CDR3: CASSADNRPNGELFF. CDR3 nucleotides: TGTGCCAGCAGCGCGGACAACCGGCCTAACGGGGAGCTGTTTTTT.

The chain has TRBV6-6 and TRBJ1-6, with D possibly matching TRBD1 (6 bases). V lost 7 bases and J lost 7, with 20 bases in between. The germline CDR1 and CDR2 sequences are MNHNY and SVGAGI (reference sequence). CDR3 length: 16 residues. The CDR3 region is CASTEKGQLKNSPLHF. CDR3 bases: TGTGCCAGCACCGAAAAAGGACAGTTAAAGAATTCACCCCTCCACTTT.

A single count supports this clone. This sequence joins TRBV30 and TRBJ2-2; 7 nucleotides match TRBD2. Losses at the gene ends were 0 bases for V and 6 bases for J; bases not matched to a gene: 10. The germline CDR1 and CDR2 sequences are GTSNPN and SVGIG (reference sequence). The CDR3 runs to 16 residues. Written as DNA, the CDR3 is TGTGCCTGGAGTGTACTAATTCGGGGGAGGGCCGGGGAGCTGTTTTTT. Translation gives CAWSVLIRGRAGELFF.

This chain uses TRBV10-3 with TRBJ2-7, with no clear D. The germline V gene has CDR1 ENHRY and CDR2 SYGVKD. Trimming shortened V by 11 bases and J by 1 base, and 15 bases separated the two germline ends. This CDR3 has 13 amino acids. CDR3 sequence: CAASGTDSYEQYF. CDR3 sequence (DNA): TGTGCCGCGTCAGGAACTGATTCCTACGAGCAGTACTTC.

This chain uses TRBV12-5 with TRBJ2-3; no firm D call. Per germline, CDR1 LGHNT and CDR2 FRNRAP. The CDR3 is 13 amino acids. Between the trimmed V and J ends, which lost 1 base and 2 bases, there was a span of 4 bases. CDR3 DNA: TGTGCTAGTGGTTTGGGGGCCACAGATACGCAGTATTTT. It is translated as CASGLGATDTQYF.

J is TRBJ1-4 and V is TRBV27; 9 bases line up with TRBD1. The CDR3 has 16 amino acids. Germline CDR1 reads MNHEY; CDR2 reads SMNVEV (reference sequence). V lost 3 bases and J lost 8; bases outside the gene matches: 10. CDR3 region: CASSLAGQGRREKLFF. CDR3 DNA: TGTGCCAGCAGTTTGGCGGGACAGGGAAGACGAGAAAAACTGTTTTTT. Full variable domain (missing parts from reference TRBV27 and TRBJ1-4): EAQVTQNPRYLITVTGKKLTVTCSQNMNHEYMSWYRQDPGLGLRQIYYSMNVEVTDKGDVPEGYKVSRKEKRNFPLILESPSPNQTSLYFCASSLAGQGRREKLFFGSGTQLSVL.

This chain uses TRBV27 with TRBJ1-1; weak D call: TRBD1 (6 bases). Germline V lookup: CDR1 MNHEY, CDR2 SMNVEV (reference sequence). V was trimmed by 4 bases and J by 7 bases, leaving 13 bases between them. CDR3 size: 13 residues. The CDR3 reads CASSSTGTHEAFF. The CDR3 nucleotides are TGTGCCAGCAGTTCTACAGGGACCCATGAAGCTTTCTTT.

This clone came up a few times. J is TRBJ1-2 and V is TRBV2, with a possible D match to TRBD1 (6 bases). CDR3 size: 13 residues. Trimming removed 6 bases from V and 10 bases from J, with 18 bases in between. CDR1 SNHLY and CDR2 FYNNEI come from the germline V gene. This CDR3 is CASSAFDRSHYTF. The DNA of the CDR3 is TGTGCCAGCAGCGCGTTCGACAGGTCCCACTACACCTTC.

In nucleotides, the CDR3 is TGTGCCGGAAAGACAGGGGCTGAGACTGAAGCTTTCTTT. Translating it yields CAGKTGAETEAFF. V is TRBV2 and J is TRBJ1-1, with 8 bases aligning to TRBD1. Germline values: CDR1 SNHLY, CDR2 FYNNEI. The CDR3 covers 13 residues. V lost 11 bases, J lost 5 bases, and 10 bases stayed unmatched. The full variable domain, its missing parts supplied by reference TRBV2 and TRBJ1-1, is EPEVTQTPSHQVTQMGQEVILRCVPISNHLYFYWYRQILGQKVEFLVSFYNNEISEKSEIFDDQFSVERPDGSNFTLKIRSTKLEDSAMYFCAGKTGAETEAFFGQGTRLTVV.

The rearrangement links TRBV4-1 to TRBJ2-1; 13 bases are shared with TRBD2. The CDR3 extends over 17 amino acids. Per germline, CDR1 MGHRA and CDR2 YSYEKL. After removal of 0 bases from V and 8 bases from J, the junction contained 7 bases not matched to a gene. The CDR3 reads CASSQDKGLAGRDEQFF. The CDR3 DNA is TGCGCCAGCAGCCAAGATAAGGGACTAGCGGGAAGGGATGAGCAGTTCTTC.

In its sample, this clone was seen a few times. The V and J genes are TRBV15 and TRBJ2-7, with TRBD1 as a possible D gene (6 bases). V was pared by 4 bases and J by 6 bases, with 19 bases between. CDR3 length: 15 residues. The germline V gene encodes CDR1 LNHNV and CDR2 YYDKDF (reference sequence). Here the CDR3 DNA reads TGTGCCACCAGCACCCGGGCCCTCGAAGGGGGCGAGCAGTACTTC. It yields the protein CATSTRALEGGEQYF.

The V and J genes are TRBV5-5 and TRBJ1-5, with D perhaps TRBD1 (5 bases). Germline lookup yields CDR1 SGHKS and CDR2 YYEKEE (reference sequence). V was shortened by 0 bases and J by 4 bases, with 8 bases between the two germline ends. CDR3 size: 14 residues. CDR3 DNA: TGTGCCAGCAGCTTGGCGCAGGGAAATCAGCCCCAGCATTTT. It specifies CASSLAQGNQPQHF. Full variable domain (remainder filled in from reference TRBV5-5 and TRBJ1-5): DAGVTQSPTHLIKTRGQQVTLRCSPISGHKSVSWYQQVLGQGPQFIFQYYEKEERGRGNFPDRFSARQFPNYSSELNVNALLLGDSALYLCASSLAQGNQPQHFGDGTRLSIL.

The V gene is TRBV6-5, the J gene TRBJ1-2; no firm D call. Germline V gives CDR1 MNHEY, CDR2 SVGAGI. V was clipped by 0 bases and J by 6 bases, with 11 bases between them. This CDR3 has 14 amino acids. CDR3 loop: CASSYSERVDGYTF. DNA for the CDR3: TGTGCCAGCAGTTACTCTGAGAGGGTCGATGGCTACACCTTC.

The rearrangement joins TRBV6-1 to TRBJ2-7; 7 bases agree with TRBD1. Germline trimming cut 10 bases from V and 2 bases from J; bases unmatched to any gene: 5. Germline V gene sequence: CDR1 MNHNS, CDR2 SASEGT. The length of the CDR3 is 12 residues. CDR3 DNA sequence: TGTGCCATCAGGACAGGAGCCTACGAGCAGTACTTC. This gives the protein CAIRTGAYEQYF.

This rearrangement joins TRBV18 to TRBJ1-1; D gene ambiguous. Per the germline V gene, CDR1 is KGHSH and CDR2 is LQKENI. The V and J ends lost 8 bases and 1 base respectively, with 17 bases between them. The CDR3 contains 15 residues. Written as DNA, the CDR3 is TGTGCCAGCCAGGCAAGGGTGGCGGGGAACACTGAAGCTTTCTTT. It translates to CASQARVAGNTEAFF.

The rearrangement links TRBV5-1 to TRBJ2-1, with D possibly TRBD2 on 6 matching bases. This CDR3 contains 16 residues. V gave up 0 bases and J gave up 0 bases, with 10 bases separating them. CDR1 and CDR2 (germline): SGHRS, YFSETQ. The CDR3 protein is CASSLAGGSSYNEQFF. CDR3 DNA: TGCGCCAGCAGCTTGGCCGGGGGAAGCTCCTACAATGAGCAGTTCTTC.

This clone was detected only once. The chain recombines TRBV16 with TRBJ2-3, with D perhaps matching TRBD1 (6 bases). The CDR3 runs to 14 residues. The ends were cut back, 1 base at V and 4 bases at J, with 9 bases in the middle. Germline-derived CDR1 and CDR2 are KGHSY and FQNENV. The CDR3 is CASSQFRGADTQYF. In DNA, the CDR3 is TGTGCCAGCAGCCAATTCAGGGGAGCAGATACGCAGTATTTT.

The genes are TRBV15 and TRBJ2-4, with D tentatively TRBD2 (6 bases). Per germline, CDR1 LNHNV and CDR2 YYDKDF (reference sequence). The CDR3 runs to 15 residues. V lost 5 bases and J lost 4, with 15 bases in between. CDR3 residues: CATSGGRGNKNIQYF. The CDR3 bases are TGTGCCACCAGCGGAGGACGGGGGAATAAAAACATTCAGTACTTC.

The chain has TRBV11-1 and TRBJ2-1; D might be TRBD2 (6 bases). Looked up from germline, CDR1 is SGHAT and CDR2 is FQDESV (reference sequence). The CDR3 totals 14 residues. The V gene lost 0 bases and the J gene lost 11 bases, with 14 bases spanning the gap. CDR3 sequence reads: CASSLAQIRGKQFF. As DNA, the CDR3 is TGTGCCAGCAGCTTAGCGCAGATTCGGGGGAAGCAGTTCTTC.